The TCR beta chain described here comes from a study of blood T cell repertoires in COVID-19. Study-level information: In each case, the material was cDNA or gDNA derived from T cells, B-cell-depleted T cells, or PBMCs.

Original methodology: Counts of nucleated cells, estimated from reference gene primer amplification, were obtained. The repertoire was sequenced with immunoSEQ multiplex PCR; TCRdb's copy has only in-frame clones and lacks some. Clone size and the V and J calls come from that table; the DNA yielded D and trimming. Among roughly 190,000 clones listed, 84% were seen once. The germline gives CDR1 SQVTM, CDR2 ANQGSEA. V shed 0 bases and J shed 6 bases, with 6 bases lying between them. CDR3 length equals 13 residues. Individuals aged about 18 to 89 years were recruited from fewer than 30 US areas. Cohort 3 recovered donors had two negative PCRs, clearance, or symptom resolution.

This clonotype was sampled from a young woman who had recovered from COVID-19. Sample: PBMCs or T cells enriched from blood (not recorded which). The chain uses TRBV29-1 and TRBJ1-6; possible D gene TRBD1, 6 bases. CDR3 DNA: TGCAGCGTTGAAGAGGGGGCTAATTCACCCCTCCACTTT. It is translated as CSVEEGANSPLHF.